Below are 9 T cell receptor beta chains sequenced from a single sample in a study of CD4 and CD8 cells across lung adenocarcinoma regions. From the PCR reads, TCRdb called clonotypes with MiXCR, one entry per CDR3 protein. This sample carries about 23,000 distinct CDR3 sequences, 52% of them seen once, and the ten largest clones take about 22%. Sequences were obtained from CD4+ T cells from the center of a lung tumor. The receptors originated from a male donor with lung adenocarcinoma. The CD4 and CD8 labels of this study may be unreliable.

The CDR3 reads CASTLGGSAKNMQYF. CDR3 in DNA: TGTGCCAGCACACTGGGGGGGTCTGCCAAAAACATGCAGTATTTT. This sequence joins TRBV27 and TRBJ2-3; 7 bases are shared with TRBD2. Germline V gives CDR1 MNHEY, CDR2 SMNVEV (reference sequence). There are 15 residues in the CDR3. With V trimmed by 7 bases and J by 11 bases, 18 bases remained unmatched.

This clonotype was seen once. In nucleotides, the CDR3 is TGTGCCAGCAGTCGCCCTCCGGGACAGGGCACAGATACGCAGTATTTT. Translated: CASSRPPGQGTDTQYF. The rearrangement uses TRBV27 and TRBJ2-3; 8 bases agree with TRBD1. CDR3 size: 16 residues. V lost 5 bases and J lost 1; bases outside the gene matches: 8. Per the germline V gene, CDR1 is MNHEY and CDR2 is SMNVEV (reference sequence).

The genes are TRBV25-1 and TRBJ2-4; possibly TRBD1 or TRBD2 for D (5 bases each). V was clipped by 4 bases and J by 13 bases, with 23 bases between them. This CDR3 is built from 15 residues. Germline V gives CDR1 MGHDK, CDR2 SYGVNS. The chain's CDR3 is CASSVGDLREAIQYF. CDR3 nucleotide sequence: TGTGCCAGCAGTGTCGGGGACCTCCGAGAGGCCATCCAGTACTTC.

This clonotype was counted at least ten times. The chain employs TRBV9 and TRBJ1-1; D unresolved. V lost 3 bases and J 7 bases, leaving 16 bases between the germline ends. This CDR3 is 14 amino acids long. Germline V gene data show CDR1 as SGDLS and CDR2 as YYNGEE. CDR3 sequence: CASSGGRGEGEAFF. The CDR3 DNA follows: TGTGCCAGCAGCGGAGGACGGGGAGAAGGTGAAGCTTTCTTT.

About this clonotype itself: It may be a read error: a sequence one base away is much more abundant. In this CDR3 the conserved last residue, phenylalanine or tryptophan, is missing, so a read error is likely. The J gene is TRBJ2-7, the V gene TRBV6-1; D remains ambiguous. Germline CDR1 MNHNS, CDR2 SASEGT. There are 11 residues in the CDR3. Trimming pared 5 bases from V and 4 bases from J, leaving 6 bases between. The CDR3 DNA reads TGTGCCAGCAGTCCGCATTACGAGCAGTACTTA. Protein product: CASSPHYEQYL.

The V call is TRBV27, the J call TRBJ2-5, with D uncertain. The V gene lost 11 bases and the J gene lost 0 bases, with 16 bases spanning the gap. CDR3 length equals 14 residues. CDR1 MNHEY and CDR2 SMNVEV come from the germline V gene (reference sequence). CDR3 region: CAGIGSRDQETQYF. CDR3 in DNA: TGTGCCGGGATCGGGTCCCGTGACCAAGAGACCCAGTACTTC.

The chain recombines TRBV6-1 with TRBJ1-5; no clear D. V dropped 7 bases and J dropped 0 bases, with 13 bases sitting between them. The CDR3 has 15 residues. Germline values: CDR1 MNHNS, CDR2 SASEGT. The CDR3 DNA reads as TGTGCCAGCACCTCGACGGATTATAGCAATCAGCCCCAGCATTTT. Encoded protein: CASTSTDYSNQPQHF.

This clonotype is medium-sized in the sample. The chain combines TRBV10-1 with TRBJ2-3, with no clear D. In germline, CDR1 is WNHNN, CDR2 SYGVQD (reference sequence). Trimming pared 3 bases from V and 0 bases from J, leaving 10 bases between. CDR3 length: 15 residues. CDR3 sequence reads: CASSEGKASTDTQYF. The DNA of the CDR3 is TGCGCCAGCAGTGAAGGGAAAGCGAGCACAGATACGCAGTATTTT.

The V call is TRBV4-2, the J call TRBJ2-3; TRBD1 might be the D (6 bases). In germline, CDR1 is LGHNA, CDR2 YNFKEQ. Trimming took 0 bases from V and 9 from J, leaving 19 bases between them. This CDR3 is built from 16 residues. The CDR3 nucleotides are TGTGCCAGCAGCCAAGAGGGGGCGACCGCCAAAGACACGCAGTATTTT. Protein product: CASSQEGATAKDTQYF.